Given below is one TCR beta chain in context. The antigen is not known. Everyone who donated was a Caucasian adult who lived in Nashville, Tennessee. These data come from a study of shared clonotypes between healthy human individuals. Study results and limitations: Donor clonotype sharing was expected to depend on sequencing depth. The represented genetic and exposure-history diversity was limited by the small number of donors.

Splitting of each subset's genomic DNA was done evenly across several immunoSEQ plates. TCRdb's table, derived via immunoSEQ multiplex PCR, lists solely in-frame clones and lacks some. The sample has about half a million clones, approximately 81% seen once. This CDR3 has 13 amino acids. The V gene lost 5 bases and the J gene lost 6 bases, with 14 bases spanning the gap. Germline lookup yields CDR1 SQVTM and CDR2 ANQGSEA. The clonotype comes from a woman in her 40s in good health. Some clones in this sample may be carry-over from other donors' samples. Source material: PBMCs. The chain links TRBV29-1 to TRBJ1-5; D is unclear. The CDR3, as DNA: TGCAGCGTTAGCGCAGGCACGGGTCAGCCCCAGCATTTT. Translated: CSVSAGTGQPQHF.